The source of this T cell receptor (beta chain) is a study of PD-1 blockade in classical Hodgkin lymphoma. Study-level results: Newly diagnosed patients and complete responders had comparable diversity at baseline. Initiation of nivolumab under 1 year after ASCT led to exclusion of patients. The CD4+ diversity rise by C4D1 was clearest in complete responders. Healthy donors were reported to have higher baseline TCR diversity than newly diagnosed patients.

As to time point: cycle 4 day 1 (C4D1), after five to seven weeks of nivolumab. Each patient's relapse followed autologous stem cell transplantation, and brentuximab vedotin exposure varied. Only in-frame clones appear in the TCRdb table, and some are missing; sequencing was by immunoSEQ multiplex PCR. Here the sample spans some 90,000 clones, more than 80% being singletons. Concerning this clone itself: Its antigen remains unknown.

The sequencing used peripheral blood mononuclear cells (PBMCs), collected before the fourth cycle of nivolumab. The source is a human donor with classical Hodgkin lymphoma.

The CDR3 nucleotides read TGCGCCAGCAGCTTGCTACTAGGGTCGGGGACCGGGGAGCTGTTTTTT. As protein: CASSLLLGSGTGELFF. V is TRBV5-1 and J is TRBJ2-2; D is possibly TRBD2 (5 bases). Germline loops: CDR1 SGHRS, CDR2 YFSETQ. Trimming cost V 1 base and J 5 bases, with 15 bases left between them. There are 16 residues in the CDR3. Looking up the rest from reference TRBV5-1 and TRBJ2-2 gives the full variable domain: KAGVTQTPRYLIKTRGQQVTLSCSPISGHRSVSWYQQTPGQGLQFLFEYFSETQRNKGNFPGRFSGRQFSNSRSEMNVSTLELGDSALYLCASSLLLGSGTGELFFGEGSRLTVL.